Below are 9 T cell receptor beta chains sequenced from a single sample in a study of blood T cell repertoires in COVID-19. Sequencing used immunoSEQ multiplex PCR; TCRdb keeps in-frame clones, though not all of them. The sample comprises more than 250,000 clones, about 87% of which are singletons, and approximately 9% rests with the top ten. The sequenced sample consisted of peripheral blood. Receptor source: a human donor in a cohort sampled during active COVID-19.

This clone was detected once. The CDR3 region has the DNA TGTGCCAGCAGTTACTCGATGGGCAGGTCCAACACTGAAGCTTTCTTT. This encodes CASSYSMGRSNTEAFF. This sequence joins TRBV6-5 and TRBJ1-1; D not certain. V lost 0 bases, J lost 2 bases, and 13 bases lay in between. In germline, CDR1 is MNHEY, CDR2 SVGAGI. CDR3 size: 16 residues.

This clone was observed once. This chain joins TRBV12-2 and TRBJ2-1; the D call of TRBD2 is as the table states it, not checked on the DNA. TRBV12-2 corresponds to a pseudogene. CDR3 size: 15 residues. In nucleotides, the CDR3 is TGTGCAAGTCGCTTATCCAGGATACTAGCTTGGGAGCAGTTCTTC. It yields the protein CASRLSRILAWEQFF.

The V call is TRBV27, the J call TRBJ2-7; tentatively, D is TRBD2 (6 bases). The CDR3 extends over 13 amino acids. Trimming stripped 3 bases from V and 6 bases from J, with 12 bases between. Germline CDR1 reads MNHEY; CDR2 reads SMNVEV (reference sequence). The CDR3 loop is CASSLEGLGEQYF. The CDR3 region has the DNA TGTGCCAGCAGTTTGGAGGGGCTTGGCGAGCAGTACTTC.

The genes are TRBV6-1 and TRBJ2-3, with D perhaps TRBD1 (6 bases). Per germline, CDR1 MNHNS and CDR2 SASEGT. This CDR3 is 15 amino acids long. Trimming removed 3 bases at V and 0 bases at J, with 10 bases between. The CDR3 is CASSEGAGSTDTQYF. The CDR3, as DNA: TGTGCCAGCAGTGAGGGGGCAGGGAGCACAGATACGCAGTATTTT.

The chain employs TRBV5-5 and TRBJ1-2; 8 bases line up with TRBD1. Germline V gene lookup returns CDR1 SGHKS and CDR2 YYEKEE (reference sequence). The CDR3 is 15 residues long. The V gene end was trimmed by 2 bases and the J gene end by 8 bases; junction bases not matched to a gene: 11. In nucleotides, the CDR3 is TGTGCCAGCAGCTTCCTTGACAGGGGCTCAACCGGCTACACCTTC. This codes for CASSFLDRGSTGYTF.

The chain has TRBV4-3 and TRBJ1-4; TRBD1 aligns across 9 bases. Germline lookup yields CDR1 LGHNA and CDR2 YSLEER. The CDR3 is 14 amino acids. The V segment lost 1 base and the J segment 7 bases; nucleotides outside the gene matches: 1. The CDR3, as DNA: TGCGCCAGCAGCCAAGGACAGGGGGGTGAAAAACTGTTTTTT. The encoded protein is CASSQGQGGEKLFF.

This chain uses TRBV4-1 with TRBJ1-2, with 8 bases aligning to TRBD1. J was trimmed by 5 bases and V by 0 bases; bases with no gene match: 11. The CDR3 sequence is 17 residues long. Germline assignment: CDR1 MGHRA and CDR2 YSYEKL. In nucleotides, the CDR3 is TGCGCCAGCAGCCAAGATGGAGACAGGGGACAACGGTATGGCTACACCTTC. Its protein product is CASSQDGDRGQRYGYTF.

The chain is built from TRBV28 and TRBJ1-5; tentatively, D is TRBD1 (5 bases). The CDR3 length is 14 residues. Trimming shortened V by 5 bases and J by 8 bases, and 16 bases separated the two germline ends. The germline gives CDR1 MDHEN, CDR2 SYDVKM. The CDR3 DNA sequence: TGTGCCAGCAGTATAAACAGGCTTCGGGAGCCCCAGCATTTT. This gives the protein CASSINRLREPQHF. The full variable domain, rest sourced from reference TRBV28 and TRBJ1-5, is DVKVTQSSRYLVKRTGEKVFLECVQDMDHENMFWYRQDPGLGLRLIYFSYDVKMKEKGDIPEGYSVSREKKERFSLILESASTNQTSMYLCASSINRLREPQHFGDGTRLSIL.

The chain has TRBV18 and TRBJ2-1; TRBD1 aligns across 7 bases. The CDR3 spans 16 residues. Per germline, CDR1 KGHSH and CDR2 LQKENI. V was clipped by 3 bases and J by 1 base; unmatched bases: 6. The CDR3 sequence is CASSPSRQGSYNEQFF. The CDR3 coding sequence is TGTGCCAGCTCACCTTCAAGACAGGGATCCTACAATGAGCAGTTCTTC.